This entry features one TCR beta chain sequence. Its antigen is undetermined. These data belong to a study of T cells expressing NK-cell markers. Overall study: In the group of eight sequenced donors, seven were HCMV-seropositive and one was seronegative.

The CDR3 runs 15 residues. Germline values: CDR1 MRHNA, CDR2 SNTAGT. General observations from the study: Dominant NKG2C+ clonotypes were found to form about 1.0-7.5% of CD8+ T cells in six donors. What remained unclear was the HCMV specificity of expanded NKG2C+ T cell clones. For a few donors, these clonotypes were likewise the leading ones in the CD3+CD56-NKG2C+ fraction.

TCRdb reanalyzed the 5' RACE reads and collapses them to one entry per CDR3 protein, without DNA. Its clone listing holds several thousand distinct CDR3 sequences. This clonotype was sampled from a man between 18 and 29 years old in good health. The chain has TRBV6-4 and TRBJ2-1; TCRdb gives TRBD1 as the D gene, but with no DNA this cannot be confirmed. Sequenced sample: blood T cells: a sorted CD56 or NKG2C T cell subset, CD4+ or CD8+ T cells, or bulk PBMC T cells (not recorded which). This chain's CDR3 is CASSGGTGPHNEQFF.